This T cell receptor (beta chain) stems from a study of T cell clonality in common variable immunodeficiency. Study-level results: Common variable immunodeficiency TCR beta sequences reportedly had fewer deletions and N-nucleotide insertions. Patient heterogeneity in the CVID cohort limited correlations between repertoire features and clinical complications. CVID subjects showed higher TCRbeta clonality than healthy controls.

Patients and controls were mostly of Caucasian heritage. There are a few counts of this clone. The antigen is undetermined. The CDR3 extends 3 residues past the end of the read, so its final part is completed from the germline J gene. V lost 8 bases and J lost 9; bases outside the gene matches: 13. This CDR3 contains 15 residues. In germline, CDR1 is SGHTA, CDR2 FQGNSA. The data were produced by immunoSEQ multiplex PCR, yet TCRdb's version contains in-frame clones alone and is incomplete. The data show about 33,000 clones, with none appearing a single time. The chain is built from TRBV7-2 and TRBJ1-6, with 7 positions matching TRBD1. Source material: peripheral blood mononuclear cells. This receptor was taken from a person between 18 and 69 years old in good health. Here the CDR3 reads CASYEGAGAASPLHF. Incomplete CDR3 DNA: TGTGCCAGCTATGAGGGGGCCGGTGCGGCTTCACCC.